A selection of T cell receptor beta chains follows, all from one sample in a study of identifying expanded T cells in peripheral blood. Sequencing used immunoSEQ multiplex PCR; TCRdb keeps in-frame clones, though not all of them. The table has 120,000 or so clones, around 84% seen once; the top ten hold 2.5% to 3.5%. The sequencing input was blood. The receptors were gathered from a person aged 18 to 75 in good health. The CDR3 runs from the conserved cysteine through the conserved F or W. Fields, in order: clone size, V gene, CDR3 length, J gene, D gene, CDR3 protein, CDR3 DNA. A D gene is named only where the DNA matches it firmly. Clone size is given for some rows only: seen once, a few or many times, or a class if the clone is expanded.

-,TRBV5-4,15,TRBJ1-2,TRBD1,CASSPRDRPMEGYTF,TGTGCCAGCAGCCCGCGGGACAGACCTATGGAGGGCTACACCTTC
-,TRBV2,15,TRBJ1-1,TRBD1,CASREGQGAMGEAFF,TGTGCCAGCAGGGAGGGACAGGGGGCTATGGGTGAAGCTTTCTTT
-,TRBV30,16,TRBJ2-5,TRBD2,CAWSVRGLAVQETQYF,TGTGCCTGGAGTGTCCGGGGACTAGCGGTACAAGAGACCCAGTACTTC
few,TRBV6-1,14,TRBJ2-1,TRBD1,CASNRDRGRYEQFF,TGTGCCAGCAACCGGGACAGGGGGCGATATGAGCAGTTCTTC
-,TRBV6-9,14,TRBJ2-7,-,CASSFYPALYEQYF,TGTGCCAGCAGTTTTTACCCGGCCCTCTACGAGCAGTACTTC
once,TRBV5-5,15,TRBJ1-4,-,CASSYSGAVGEKLFF,TGTGCCAGCAGCTACTCGGGGGCGGTGGGCGAAAAACTGTTTTTT
-,TRBV2,11,TRBJ2-7,TRBD1,CASRARGPTPF,TGTGCCAGCAGGGCCAGGGGGCCGACACCCTTC
-,TRBV2,14,TRBJ1-3,-,CASKREYSGNTIYF,TGTGCCAGCAAAAGGGAATACTCTGGAAACACCATATATTTT
once,TRBV2,14,TRBJ2-1,-,CASSRASEYNEQFF,TGTGCCAGCAGTAGGGCTAGCGAGTACAATGAGCAGTTCTTC
-,TRBV5-4,13,TRBJ2-3,-,CASSYTFTDTQYF,TGTGCCAGCAGCTATACTTTCACAGATACGCAGTATTTT
-,TRBV7-9,14,TRBJ1-2,TRBD1,CASSLGQGNYGYTF,TGTGCCAGCAGCTTAGGACAGGGAAACTATGGCTACACCTTC
-,TRBV10-3,13,TRBJ2-5,TRBD1,CAISLQGRETQYF,TGTGCCATCAGTTTACAGGGGCGAGAGACCCAGTACTTC
-,TRBV6-5,14,TRBJ1-1,-,CASSSSTGHTEAFF,TGTGCCAGCAGTTCCTCGACGGGGCACACTGAAGCTTTCTTT
-,TRBV6-5,12,TRBJ1-5,-,CASSRPNQPQHF,TGTGCCAGCAGTCGCCCGAATCAGCCCCAGCATTTT